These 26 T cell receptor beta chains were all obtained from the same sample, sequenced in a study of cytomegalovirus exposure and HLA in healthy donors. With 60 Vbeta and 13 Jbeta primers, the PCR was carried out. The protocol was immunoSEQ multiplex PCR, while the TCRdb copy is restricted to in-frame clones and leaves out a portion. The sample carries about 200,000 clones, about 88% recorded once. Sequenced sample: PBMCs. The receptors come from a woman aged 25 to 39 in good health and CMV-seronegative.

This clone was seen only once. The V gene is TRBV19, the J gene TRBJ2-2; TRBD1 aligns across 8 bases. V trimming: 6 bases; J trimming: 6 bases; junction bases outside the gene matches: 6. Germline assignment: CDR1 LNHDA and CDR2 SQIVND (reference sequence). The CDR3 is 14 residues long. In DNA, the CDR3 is TGTGCCAGTAGCTTTCAGGGGGCAGCCGGGGAGCTGTTTTTT. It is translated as CASSFQGAAGELFF. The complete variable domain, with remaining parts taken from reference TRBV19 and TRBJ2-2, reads DGGITQSPKYLFRKEGQNVTLSCEQNLNHDAMYWYRQDPGQGLRLIYYSQIVNDFQKGDIAEGYSVSREKKESFPLTVTSAQKNPTAFYLCASSFQGAAGELFFGEGSRLTVL.

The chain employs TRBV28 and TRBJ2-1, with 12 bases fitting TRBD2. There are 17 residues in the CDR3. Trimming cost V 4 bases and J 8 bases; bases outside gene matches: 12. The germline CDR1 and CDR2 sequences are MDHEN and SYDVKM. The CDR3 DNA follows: TGTGCCAGCAGTTACCATCTTTCTAGCGGGGGGGCCTATGAGCAGTTCTTC. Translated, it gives CASSYHLSSGGAYEQFF.

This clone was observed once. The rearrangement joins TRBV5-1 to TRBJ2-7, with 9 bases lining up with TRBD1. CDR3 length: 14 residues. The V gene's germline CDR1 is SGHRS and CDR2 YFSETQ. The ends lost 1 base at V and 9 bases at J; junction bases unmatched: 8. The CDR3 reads CASSLRDRVLGQYF. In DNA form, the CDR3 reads TGCGCCAGCAGCTTGCGGGACAGGGTTCTCGGGCAGTACTTC.

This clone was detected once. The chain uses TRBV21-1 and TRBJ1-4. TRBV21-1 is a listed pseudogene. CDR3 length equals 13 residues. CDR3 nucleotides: TGTGCCAGCAGCAGTCCGCGGTGCGACAAACTGTTTTTT. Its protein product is CASSSPRCDKLFF.

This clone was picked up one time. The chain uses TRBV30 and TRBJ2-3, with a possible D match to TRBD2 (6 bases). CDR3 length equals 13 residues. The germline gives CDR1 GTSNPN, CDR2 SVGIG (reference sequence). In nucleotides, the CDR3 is TGTGCTTGCTCCCGCGGGATCTCAGATACGCAGTATTTT. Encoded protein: CACSRGISDTQYF.

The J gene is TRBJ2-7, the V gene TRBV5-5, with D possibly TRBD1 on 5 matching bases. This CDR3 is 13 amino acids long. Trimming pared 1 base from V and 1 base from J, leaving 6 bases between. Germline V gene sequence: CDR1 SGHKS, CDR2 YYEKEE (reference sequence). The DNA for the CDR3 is TGTGCCAGCAGCTTGTACAGGTCCTACGAGCAGTACTTC. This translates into CASSLYRSYEQYF.

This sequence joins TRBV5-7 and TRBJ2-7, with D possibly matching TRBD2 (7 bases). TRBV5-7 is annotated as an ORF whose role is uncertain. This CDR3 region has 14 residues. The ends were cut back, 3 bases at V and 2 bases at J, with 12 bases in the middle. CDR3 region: CASSWRGGAYEQYF. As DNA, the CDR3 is TGTGCCAGCAGCTGGAGAGGGGGGGCCTACGAGCAGTACTTC.

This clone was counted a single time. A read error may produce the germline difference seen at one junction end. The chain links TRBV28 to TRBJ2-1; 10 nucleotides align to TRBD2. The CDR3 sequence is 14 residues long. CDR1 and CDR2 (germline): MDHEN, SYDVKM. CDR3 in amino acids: CASSRLAGVRAEVF. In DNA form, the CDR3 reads TGTGCCAGCAGCCGGCTAGCGGGAGTGAGGGCGGAGGTCTTC.

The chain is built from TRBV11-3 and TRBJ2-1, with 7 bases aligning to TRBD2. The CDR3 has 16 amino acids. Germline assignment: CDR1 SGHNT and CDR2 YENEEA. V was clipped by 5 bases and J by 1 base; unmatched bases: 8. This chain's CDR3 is CASSPWGGVSYNEQFF. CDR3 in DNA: TGTGCCAGCAGCCCGTGGGGGGGGGTATCCTACAATGAGCAGTTCTTC.

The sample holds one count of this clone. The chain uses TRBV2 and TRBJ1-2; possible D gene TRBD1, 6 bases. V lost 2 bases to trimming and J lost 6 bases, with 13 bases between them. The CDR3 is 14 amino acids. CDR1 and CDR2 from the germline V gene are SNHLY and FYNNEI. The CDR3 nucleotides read TGTGCCAGCAGTGAATGGCAGGGGCTGGATGGCTACACCTTC. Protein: CASSEWQGLDGYTF.

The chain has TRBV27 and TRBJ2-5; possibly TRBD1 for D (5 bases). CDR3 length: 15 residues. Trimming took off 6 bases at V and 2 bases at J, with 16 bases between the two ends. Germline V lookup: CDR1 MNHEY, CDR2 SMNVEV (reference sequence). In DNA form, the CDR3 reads TGTGCCAGCAGACAACACGACAGTACGCAAGAGACCCAGTACTTC. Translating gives CASRQHDSTQETQYF.

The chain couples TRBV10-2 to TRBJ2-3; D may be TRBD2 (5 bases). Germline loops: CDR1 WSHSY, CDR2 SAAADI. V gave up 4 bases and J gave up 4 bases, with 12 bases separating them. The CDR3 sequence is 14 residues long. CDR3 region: CASSVTSSSDTQYF. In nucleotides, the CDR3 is TGCGCCAGCAGTGTTACTAGTTCGTCAGATACGCAGTATTTT.

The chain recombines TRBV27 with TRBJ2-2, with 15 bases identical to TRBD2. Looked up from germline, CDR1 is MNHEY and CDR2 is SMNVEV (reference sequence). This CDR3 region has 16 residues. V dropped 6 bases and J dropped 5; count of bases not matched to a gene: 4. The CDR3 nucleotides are TGTGCCAGCAGCCGCGGACTAGCGGGAGGGACCGGGGAGCTGTTTTTT. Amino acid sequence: CASSRGLAGGTGELFF.

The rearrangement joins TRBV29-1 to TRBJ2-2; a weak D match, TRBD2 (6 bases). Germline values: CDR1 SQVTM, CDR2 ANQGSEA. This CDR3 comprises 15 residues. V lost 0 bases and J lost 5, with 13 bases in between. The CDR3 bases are TGCAGCGTTGAAGATCGCGCGGGAAGGACCGGGGAGCTGTTTTTT. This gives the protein CSVEDRAGRTGELFF.

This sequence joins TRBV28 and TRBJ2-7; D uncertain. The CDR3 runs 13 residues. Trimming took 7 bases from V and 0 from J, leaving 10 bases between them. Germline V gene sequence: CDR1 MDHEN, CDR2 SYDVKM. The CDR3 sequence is CASTTRSSYEQYF. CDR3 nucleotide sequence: TGTGCCAGCACGACTCGGTCCTCCTACGAGCAGTACTTC. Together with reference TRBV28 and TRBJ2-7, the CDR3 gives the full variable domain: DVKVTQSSRYLVKRTGEKVFLECVQDMDHENMFWYRQDPGLGLRLIYFSYDVKMKEKGDIPEGYSVSREKKERFSLILESASTNQTSMYLCASTTRSSYEQYFGPGTRLTVT.

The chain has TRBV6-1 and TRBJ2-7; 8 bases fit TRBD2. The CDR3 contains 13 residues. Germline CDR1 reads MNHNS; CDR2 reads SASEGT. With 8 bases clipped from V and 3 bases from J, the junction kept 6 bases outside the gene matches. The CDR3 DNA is TGTGCCAGCGGGCGGGGGGCTGGCTACGAGCAGTACTTC. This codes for CASGRGAGYEQYF.

The CDR3 here is CASSLVGGQDTQYF. CDR3 bases: TGCGCCAGCAGCTTGGTAGGTGGGCAAGATACGCAGTATTTT. The gene calls are TRBV5-1 and TRBJ2-3, with D uncertain. Germline V gene sequence: CDR1 SGHRS, CDR2 YFSETQ. The CDR3 has 14 residues. V lost 0 bases and J lost 5, with 10 bases in between.

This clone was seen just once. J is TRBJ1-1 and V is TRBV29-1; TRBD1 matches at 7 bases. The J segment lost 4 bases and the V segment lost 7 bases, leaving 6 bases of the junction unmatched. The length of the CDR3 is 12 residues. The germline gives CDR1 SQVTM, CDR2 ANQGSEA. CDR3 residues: CSALPGGTEAFF. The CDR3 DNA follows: TGCAGCGCTCTCCCAGGGGGCACTGAAGCTTTCTTT. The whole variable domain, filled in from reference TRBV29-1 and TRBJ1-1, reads SAVISQKPSRDICQRGTSLTIQCQVDSQVTMMFWYRQQPGQSLTLIATANQGSEATYESGFVIDKFPISRPNLTFSTLTVSNMSPEDSSIYLCSALPGGTEAFFGQGTRLTVV.

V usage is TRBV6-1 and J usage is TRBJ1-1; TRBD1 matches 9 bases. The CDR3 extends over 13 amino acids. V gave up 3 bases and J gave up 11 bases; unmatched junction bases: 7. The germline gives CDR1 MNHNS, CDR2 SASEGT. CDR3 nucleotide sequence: TGTGCCAGCAGTGACCTCGGACAGGGGAAGGCTTTCTTT. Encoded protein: CASSDLGQGKAFF.

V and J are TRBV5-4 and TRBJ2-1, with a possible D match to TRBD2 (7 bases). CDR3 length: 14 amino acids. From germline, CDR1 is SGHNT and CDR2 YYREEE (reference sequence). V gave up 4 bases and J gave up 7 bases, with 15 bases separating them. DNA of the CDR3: TGTGCCAGCAGCCAAGGAGGGGGGGTTAATGAGCAGTTCTTC. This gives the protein CASSQGGGVNEQFF.

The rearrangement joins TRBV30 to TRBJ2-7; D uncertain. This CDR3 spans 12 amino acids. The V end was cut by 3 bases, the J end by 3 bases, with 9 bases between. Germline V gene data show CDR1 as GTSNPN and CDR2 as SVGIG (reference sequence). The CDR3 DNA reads TGTGCCTGGAGCTCATCGGGCTACGAGCAGTACTTC. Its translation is CAWSSSGYEQYF.

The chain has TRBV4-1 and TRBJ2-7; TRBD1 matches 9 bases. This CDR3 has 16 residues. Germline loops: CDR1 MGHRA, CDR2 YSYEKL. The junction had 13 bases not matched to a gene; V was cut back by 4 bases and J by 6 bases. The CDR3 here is CASSLSGGTGLSEQYF. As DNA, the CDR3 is TGCGCCAGCAGCCTTTCCGGTGGGACAGGGTTGAGCGAGCAGTACTTC.

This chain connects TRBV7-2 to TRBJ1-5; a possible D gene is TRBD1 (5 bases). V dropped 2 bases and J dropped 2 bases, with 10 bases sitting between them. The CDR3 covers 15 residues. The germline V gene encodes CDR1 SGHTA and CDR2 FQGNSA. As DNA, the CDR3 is TGTGCCAGCAGCTTACTCAGGGTAGGCAATCAGCCCCAGCATTTT. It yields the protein CASSLLRVGNQPQHF.

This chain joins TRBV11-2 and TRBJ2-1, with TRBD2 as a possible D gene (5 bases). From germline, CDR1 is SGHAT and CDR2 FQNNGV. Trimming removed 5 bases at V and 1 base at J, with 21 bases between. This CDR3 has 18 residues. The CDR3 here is CASSNFRGPVSSYNEQFF. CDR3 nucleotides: TGTGCCAGCAGCAATTTTAGAGGGCCCGTCAGTTCCTACAATGAGCAGTTCTTC.

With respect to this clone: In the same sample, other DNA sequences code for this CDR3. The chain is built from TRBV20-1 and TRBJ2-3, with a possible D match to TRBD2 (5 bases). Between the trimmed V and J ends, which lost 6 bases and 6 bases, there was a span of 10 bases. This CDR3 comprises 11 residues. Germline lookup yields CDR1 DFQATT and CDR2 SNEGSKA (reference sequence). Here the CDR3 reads CSAPRGDTQYF. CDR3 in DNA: TGCAGTGCCCCGAGAGGGGATACGCAGTATTTT.

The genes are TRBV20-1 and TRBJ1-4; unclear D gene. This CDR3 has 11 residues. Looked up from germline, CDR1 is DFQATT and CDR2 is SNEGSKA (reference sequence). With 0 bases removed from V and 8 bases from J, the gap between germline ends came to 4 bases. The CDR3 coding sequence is TGCAGTGCTAGAGATCAGGAAAAACTGTTTTTT. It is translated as CSARDQEKLFF.